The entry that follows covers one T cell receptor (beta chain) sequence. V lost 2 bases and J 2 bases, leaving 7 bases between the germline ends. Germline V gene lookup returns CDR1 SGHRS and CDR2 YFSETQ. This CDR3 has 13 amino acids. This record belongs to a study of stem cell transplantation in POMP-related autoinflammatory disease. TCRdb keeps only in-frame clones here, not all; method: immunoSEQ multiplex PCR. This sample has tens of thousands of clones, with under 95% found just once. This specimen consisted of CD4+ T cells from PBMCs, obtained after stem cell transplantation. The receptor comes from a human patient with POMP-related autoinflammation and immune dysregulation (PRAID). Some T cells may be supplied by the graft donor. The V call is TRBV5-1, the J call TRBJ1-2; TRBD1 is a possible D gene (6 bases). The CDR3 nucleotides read TGCGCCAGCAGCTTAGACAGGAACTATGGCTACACCTTC. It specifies CASSLDRNYGYTF.